This TCR beta chain was captured by sequencing in a study of T cells in Graves' hyperthyroidism and ophthalmopathy. A 10 ml volume of fresh peripheral blood provided the PBMCs. CDR1 SQVTM and CDR2 ANQGSEA come from the germline V gene. V was cut by 8 bases and J by 2 bases, with 14 bases left in between. This CDR3 comprises 13 residues. What was amplified from RNA transcripts were TCR beta CDR3 regions. In the first-round RT-PCR of the TCR CDR3, the HTBI primer set was used. TCRdb itself ran the multiplex PCR reads through MiXCR, one entry per CDR3 protein. The sample contains 660,000 or so distinct CDR3 sequences, around 20% of which appear only once. The table lists this clonotype with a few counts.

This sequence was found in a man aged 25-45 years with Graves' ophthalmopathy. V gene TRBV29-1 combines with J gene TRBJ2-3; D unclear. Material: blood. The chain's CDR3 is CSLQSAATDTQYF. The DNA for the CDR3 is TGCAGCCTCCAGAGCGCAGCCACAGATACGCAGTATTTT.